The 3 T cell receptor beta chains listed next were all sequenced from one sample in a study of T cells after yellow fever vaccination. TCRdb re-derived calls from the 5' RACE reads in MiXCR, one entry per CDR3 protein. The table lists under 400,000 distinct CDR3 sequences, more than 9% of them singletons. The starting material was PBMCs, obtained on the day of the first yellow fever vaccination. The receptors were sampled from a man aged 18 to 30 who received the YFV17D yellow fever vaccine.

This clonotype showed up many times. The chain employs TRBV12-3 or TRBV12-4 and TRBJ2-1, with D hard to call. V dropped 6 bases and J dropped 0 bases, with 3 bases sitting between them. There are 12 residues in the CDR3. The CDR3 nucleotides read TGTGCCAGCAGACCCTCCTACAATGAGCAGTTCTTC. This gives the protein CASRPSYNEQFF.

DNA of the CDR3: TGCGCCAGCAGCCCCTCCGCCCTCCTGGGCACTGAAGCTTTCTTT. Amino acid sequence: CASSPSALLGTEAFF. The gene calls are TRBV5-1 and TRBJ1-1; unclear D gene. The CDR3 loop spans 15 amino acids. Deletions cut 4 bases from V and 4 bases from J, with 17 bases between. CDR1 is SGHRS and CDR2 is YFSETQ in the germline V gene.

The chain joins TRBV23-1 to TRBJ2-2; D not resolved. TRBV23-1 is annotated as an ORF whose role is uncertain. Trimming removed 6 bases from V and 9 bases from J, with 5 bases in between. CDR3 length equals 10 residues. The CDR3 region is CASRPRELFF. The DNA of the CDR3 is TGCGCCAGCAGGCCGCGGGAGCTGTTTTTT.